One and the same sample provided the 26 T cell receptor beta chains below, sequenced in a study of blood T cell repertoires in COVID-19. Libraries were prepared by immunoSEQ multiplex PCR; TCRdb keeps only in-frame clonotypes and omits some of them. The table includes about 160,000 clones, around 85% detected once. Sequencing was done on a sample of peripheral blood. The source of these receptors is an older man with acute or convalescent COVID-19.

V is TRBV24-1 and J is TRBJ2-1, with 10 bases matching TRBD2. The CDR3 length is 16 residues. Germline V gives CDR1 KGHDR, CDR2 SFDVKD. V lost 5 bases to trimming and J lost 6 bases; unmatched junction nucleotides: 9. CDR3 sequence: CATSAPSGSPTNEQFF. CDR3 bases: TGTGCCACCAGTGCGCCTAGCGGGAGCCCTACCAATGAGCAGTTCTTC.

The chain combines TRBV5-4 with TRBJ2-7; 7 nucleotides align to TRBD2. The CDR3 is 15 amino acids. Germline V CDR1 and CDR2: SGHNT, YYREEE (reference sequence). V dropped 4 bases and J dropped 5; count of bases not matched to a gene: 12. The CDR3 DNA reads TGTGCCAGCAGCCTAACCGGACTAGTCCCCCACGAGCAGTACTTC. It yields the protein CASSLTGLVPHEQYF.

This chain links TRBV24-1 with TRBJ2-1; 9 positions agree with TRBD2. Germline V gene lookup returns CDR1 KGHDR and CDR2 SFDVKD. The CDR3 extends over 15 amino acids. V lost 1 base and J lost 5; bases outside the gene matches: 2. The CDR3 nucleotides read TGTGCCACCAGTGATTTACTAGCGGGTGACAATGAGCAGTTCTTC. Translating gives CATSDLLAGDNEQFF.

V usage is TRBV7-9 and J usage is TRBJ1-1; D remains unclear. CDR1 is SEHNR, CDR2 FQNEAQ, per germline (reference sequence). Deletions cut 5 bases from V and 1 base from J, with 11 bases between. The CDR3 spans 14 residues. CDR3 loop: CASSRGRENTEAFF. The CDR3 DNA reads as TGTGCCAGCAGCCGCGGACGGGAGAACACTGAAGCTTTCTTT.

The chain links TRBV28 to TRBJ2-3; TRBD2 matches at 11 bases. The J segment lost 6 bases and the V segment lost 7 bases, leaving 18 bases of the junction unmatched. This CDR3 region has 18 residues. Germline CDR1 and CDR2: MDHEN and SYDVKM. The CDR3 is CASTGSWRLAGPGDTQYF. For the CDR3, the DNA is TGTGCCAGCACCGGAAGTTGGAGACTAGCGGGACCAGGGGATACGCAGTATTTT.

The chain employs TRBV5-3 and TRBJ2-3, with 8 positions matching TRBD2. TRBV5-3 is labeled an ORF, and its function is uncertain. This CDR3 spans 16 amino acids. The ends lost 0 bases at V and 0 bases at J; junction bases unmatched: 3. As DNA, the CDR3 is TGTGCCAGAAGCTTGGTGCCTAGCGGGAGCACAGATACGCAGTATTTT. Protein sequence: CARSLVPSGSTDTQYF.

This clone has only one observation. V usage is TRBV6-2 or TRBV6-3 and J usage is TRBJ1-5; D ambiguous. The CDR3 contains 12 residues. CDR1 MNHEY and CDR2 SVGEGT come from the germline V gene. V was pared by 6 bases and J by 5 bases, with 8 bases between. The CDR3 spells CASSFGDQPQHF. The CDR3 coding sequence is TGTGCCAGCAGCTTCGGGGATCAGCCCCAGCATTTT.

CDR3 loop: CASRPAGTPYGYTF. The CDR3, as DNA: TGTGCCAGCAGGCCAGCCGGGACACCCTATGGCTACACCTTC. The chain is built from TRBV2 and TRBJ1-2; D is possibly TRBD1 (6 bases). The V and J ends lost 6 bases and 4 bases respectively, with 15 bases between them. CDR3 length: 14 amino acids. The V gene's germline CDR1 is SNHLY and CDR2 FYNNEI. The full variable domain, completed using reference TRBV2 and TRBJ1-2, is EPEVTQTPSHQVTQMGQEVILRCVPISNHLYFYWYRQILGQKVEFLVSFYNNEISEKSEIFDDQFSVERPDGSNFTLKIRSTKLEDSAMYFCASRPAGTPYGYTFGSGTRLTVV.

The rearrangement joins TRBV19 to TRBJ2-1, with 9 bases lining up with TRBD2. Per germline, CDR1 LNHDA and CDR2 SQIVND (reference sequence). The CDR3 runs 17 residues. J gave up 0 bases and V 3 bases, and 6 bases lay outside the gene matches. CDR3 sequence: CASSIRLADYSYNEQFF. For the CDR3, the DNA is TGTGCCAGTAGTATTAGACTAGCGGACTACTCCTACAATGAGCAGTTCTTC.

V gene TRBV5-4 combines with J gene TRBJ2-5; TRBD1 agrees at 10 bases. CDR3 size: 14 residues. V dropped 5 bases and J dropped 2; count of bases not matched to a gene: 3. Germline lookup yields CDR1 SGHNT and CDR2 YYREEE (reference sequence). The chain's CDR3 is CASRGQGRQETQYF. The CDR3 coding sequence is TGTGCCAGCAGGGGACAGGGGAGACAAGAGACCCAGTACTTC.

The chain recombines TRBV7-2 with TRBJ2-1; 8 nucleotides align to TRBD2. The CDR3 has 16 residues. V shed 5 bases, J shed 4 bases, and the junction held 10 bases outside the gene matches. Germline V lookup: CDR1 SGHTA, CDR2 FQGNSA. The CDR3 sequence is CASSPEAGDRYNEQFF. Written as DNA, the CDR3 is TGTGCCAGCAGCCCCGAAGCGGGAGATCGATACAATGAGCAGTTCTTC.

V gene TRBV9 combines with J gene TRBJ2-3; D possibly corresponds to TRBD2 (6 bases). This CDR3 is built from 16 residues. V was clipped by 4 bases and J by 4 bases, with 19 bases between them. Germline V gene sequence: CDR1 SGDLS, CDR2 YYNGEE. The CDR3 DNA is TGTGCCAGCAGCCGGGACTCAGGTACTATCCCAGATACGCAGTATTTT. Its translation is CASSRDSGTIPDTQYF.

This chain joins TRBV4-2 and TRBJ1-2, with TRBD1 matching over 7 bases. The length of the CDR3 is 17 residues. Unmatched junction bases numbered 9, after V lost 2 bases and J lost 0 bases. CDR1 is LGHNA, CDR2 YNFKEQ, per germline. The CDR3: CASSQLQTGAANYGYTF. The CDR3 nucleotides read TGTGCCAGCAGCCAACTCCAAACAGGGGCAGCTAACTATGGCTACACCTTC.

This chain links TRBV30 with TRBJ2-7; 10 positions agree with TRBD1. The length of the CDR3 is 14 residues. Trimming at V came to 2 bases and at J to 6 bases, leaving 7 bases not matched to a gene. CDR1 is GTSNPN, CDR2 SVGIG, per germline (reference sequence). The CDR3 bases are TGTGCCTGGAGTTGGCCGGACAGGGGGGGCGAGCAGTACTTC. It specifies CAWSWPDRGGEQYF.

The J gene is TRBJ2-3, the V gene TRBV4-3; D gene ambiguous. CDR3 length: 13 amino acids. With 0 bases removed from V and 5 bases from J, the gap between germline ends came to 6 bases. Looked up from germline, CDR1 is LGHNA and CDR2 is YSLEER. The CDR3 loop reads CASSQDHGDTQYF. The CDR3 coding sequence is TGCGCCAGCAGCCAAGATCACGGAGATACGCAGTATTTT.

The V call is TRBV19, the J call TRBJ2-1; 9 positions agree with TRBD2. V shed 1 base, J shed 7 bases, and the junction held 2 bases outside the gene matches. Germline lookup yields CDR1 LNHDA and CDR2 SQIVND (reference sequence). The length of the CDR3 is 14 residues. The CDR3 DNA is TGTGCCAGTAGTATAGGACTAGCGGTTAATGAGCAGTTCTTC. This gives the protein CASSIGLAVNEQFF.

This rearrangement joins TRBV3-1 (or the pseudogene TRBV3-2) to TRBJ2-1; possible D gene TRBD2, 6 bases. Trimming took 1 base from V and 7 from J, leaving 11 bases between them. The CDR3 spans 14 residues. Germline CDR1 is LGHDT and CDR2 is YNNKEL (reference sequence). The CDR3 region has the DNA TGTGCCAGCAGCCAAGTACCGGGGGAGAATGAGCAGTTCTTC. This encodes CASSQVPGENEQFF.

For the CDR3, the DNA is TGTGCCAGCAGTTACTTAGCGGGAGAGAGGTACGAGCAGTACTTC. Protein: CASSYLAGERYEQYF. The J gene is TRBJ2-7, the V gene TRBV6-5; 9 bases agree with TRBD2. The CDR3 runs 15 residues. Germline trimming cut 1 base from V and 4 bases from J; bases unmatched to any gene: 5. Per germline, CDR1 MNHEY and CDR2 SVGAGI.

This chain links TRBV2 with TRBJ2-7; 7 bases map to TRBD2. The CDR3 loop spans 15 amino acids. After removal of 6 bases from V and 0 bases from J, the junction contained 8 bases not matched to a gene. Germline V lookup: CDR1 SNHLY, CDR2 FYNNEI. CDR3 amino acids: CASRARSGISYEQYF. DNA for the CDR3: TGTGCCAGCAGGGCGCGGAGCGGGATCTCCTACGAGCAGTACTTC.

The CDR3, as DNA: TGCGCCAGCAGCCACGGGGACAGGACTGAAGCTTTCTTT. Translating gives CASSHGDRTEAFF. The J gene is TRBJ1-1, the V gene TRBV4-3; the match to TRBD1 covers 8 bases. After removal of 3 bases from V and 5 bases from J, the junction contained 2 bases not matched to a gene. Germline V gene sequence: CDR1 LGHNA, CDR2 YSLEER. The CDR3 length is 13 residues.

The CDR3 bases are TGTGCCAGCAGTCCTAACAGGAGCCCCGGGGAGCTGTTTTTT. It translates to CASSPNRSPGELFF. This chain joins TRBV6-4 and TRBJ2-2; D might be TRBD1 (5 bases). Trimming left V 5 bases short and J 6 bases short, with 13 bases between. The CDR3 runs to 14 residues. CDR1 and CDR2 (germline): MRHNA, SNTAGT.

The chain carries TRBV4-2 and TRBJ2-1, with 7 bases aligning to TRBD2. The CDR3 contains 12 residues. The germline CDR1 and CDR2 sequences are LGHNA and YNFKEQ. The trim removed 4 bases at V and 13 bases at J, leaving 7 bases unmatched. CDR3 sequence (DNA): TGTGCCAGCAGCCTCAGGGAGGGACTTCAGTTCTTC. This gives the protein CASSLREGLQFF.

The chain combines TRBV27 with TRBJ1-1, with 7 bases aligning to TRBD1. The CDR3 spans 14 residues. J was trimmed by 6 bases and V by 4 bases; bases with no gene match: 8. Germline V gene data show CDR1 as MNHEY and CDR2 as SMNVEV (reference sequence). CDR3 region: CASSSPFDRAEAFF. The DNA for the CDR3 is TGTGCCAGCAGTTCACCTTTCGACAGGGCTGAAGCTTTCTTT.

The chain couples TRBV27 to TRBJ2-5; unclear D gene. CDR1 MNHEY and CDR2 SMNVEV come from the germline V gene (reference sequence). V gave up 5 bases and J gave up 5 bases, with 12 bases separating them. The CDR3 has 13 residues. CDR3 protein: CASSSAGPETQYF. The CDR3 DNA reads TGTGCCAGCAGTAGCGCCGGCCCGGAGACCCAGTACTTC.

The rearrangement links TRBV7-2 to TRBJ2-3; D is unclear. The CDR3 contains 12 residues. Germline V gene data show CDR1 as SGHTA and CDR2 as FQGNSA. V shed 1 base and J shed 6 bases, with 5 bases lying between them. Here the CDR3 reads CASSLVSDTQYF. CDR3 bases: TGTGCCAGCAGCTTAGTTAGTGATACGCAGTATTTT.

The gene calls are TRBV6-5 and TRBJ2-1; 7 bases are a match to TRBD1. The V and J ends lost 3 bases and 13 bases, in that order; junction bases with no gene match: 9. This CDR3 has 13 amino acids. Germline CDR1 reads MNHEY; CDR2 reads SVGAGI. CDR3 residues: CASSYFGQVDQFF. In DNA form, the CDR3 reads TGTGCCAGCAGTTATTTCGGACAGGTGGACCAGTTCTTC.